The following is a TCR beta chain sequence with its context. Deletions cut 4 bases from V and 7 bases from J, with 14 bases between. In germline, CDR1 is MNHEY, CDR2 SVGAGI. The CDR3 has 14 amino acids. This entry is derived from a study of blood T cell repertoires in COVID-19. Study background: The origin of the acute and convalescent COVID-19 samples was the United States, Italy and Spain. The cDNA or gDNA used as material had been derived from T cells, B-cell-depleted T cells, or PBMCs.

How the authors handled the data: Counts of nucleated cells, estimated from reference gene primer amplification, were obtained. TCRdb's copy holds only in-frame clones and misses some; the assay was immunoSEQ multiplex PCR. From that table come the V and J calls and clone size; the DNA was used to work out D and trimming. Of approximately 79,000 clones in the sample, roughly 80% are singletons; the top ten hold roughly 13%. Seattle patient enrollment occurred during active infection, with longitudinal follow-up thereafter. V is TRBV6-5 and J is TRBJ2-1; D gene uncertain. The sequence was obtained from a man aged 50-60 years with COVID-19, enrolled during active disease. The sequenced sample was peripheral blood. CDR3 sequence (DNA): TGTGCCAGCAGTTCGGTCTCCCCGAGGAATGAGCAGTTCTTC. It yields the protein CASSSVSPRNEQFF.